This T cell receptor (beta chain) was found in a study of response to subunit inactivated influenza vaccine. Trimming took off 7 bases at V and 4 bases at J, with 17 bases between the two ends. Per germline, CDR1 ENHRY and CDR2 SYGVKD. There are 15 residues in the CDR3. One entry per CDR3 protein results from TCRdb running MiXCR on the RT-PCR reads. Of some 600,000 distinct CDR3 sequences in the sample, 13% to 15% were seen once. This chain uses TRBV10-3 with TRBJ2-1; TRBD1 might be the D (6 bases). The receptor's source is a man in his fifties or sixties who received an inactivated influenza vaccine. Specimen: PBMCs from blood, collected 14 to 15 days before vaccination. This CDR3 is CAIKWGQGNYNEQFF. The CDR3 bases are TGTGCCATCAAGTGGGGGCAGGGAAATTACAATGAGCAGTTCTTC.